A selection of T cell receptor beta chains follows, all from one sample in a study of response to subunit inactivated influenza vaccine. TCRdb used MiXCR to reprocess the RT-PCR reads, holding one entry per CDR3 protein. The top ten clones hold about a tenth of a sample with roughly 760,000 distinct CDR3 sequences, 21% of them seen once. The sequencing here drew on PBMCs from blood, taken approximately 5 days after vaccination. The receptors stem from a man in his forties or fifties who received an inactivated influenza vaccine. CDR3s include the opening cysteine and the closing phenylalanine or tryptophan. Fields, in order: clone size, J gene, V gene, D gene, CDR3 protein, CDR3 DNA. The D gene is left open where the match is weak. Not all rows give a size; the values are once, few, many and, for expanded clones, a class.

clone_size: few; j_call: TRBJ2-7; v_call: TRBV12-3/TRBV12-4; d_call: TRBD1; cdr3_aa: CASSLLGQGTEQYF; cdr3_nt: TGTGCCAGCAGTTTACTGGGACAGGGGACCGAGCAGTACTTC
clone_size: few; j_call: TRBJ2-5; v_call: TRBV9; d_call: TRBD1; cdr3_aa: CASSSYPGTGETQYF; cdr3_nt: TGTGCCAGCAGCTCCTATCCCGGGACAGGAGAGACCCAGTACTTC
clone_size: few; j_call: TRBJ2-7; v_call: TRBV20-1; d_call: TRBD2; cdr3_aa: CSVASGRLYEQYF; cdr3_nt: TGCAGTGTTGCTAGCGGGAGACTCTACGAGCAGTACTTC
clone_size: .; j_call: TRBJ2-1; v_call: TRBV29-1; d_call: TRBD2; cdr3_aa: CSVPRQGLAGVVYNEQFF; cdr3_nt: TGCAGCGTCCCTCGACAGGGATTAGCGGGAGTTGTCTACAATGAGCAGTTCTTC
clone_size: few; j_call: TRBJ2-1; v_call: TRBV15; d_call: TRBD2; cdr3_aa: CATSREVLGLARDNEQFF; cdr3_nt: TGTGCCACCAGCAGAGAGGTACTTGGACTAGCGCGCGACAATGAGCAGTTCTTC
clone_size: .; j_call: TRBJ1-5; v_call: TRBV20-1; d_call: .; cdr3_aa: CSARDWTANQPQHF; cdr3_nt: TGCAGTGCTAGAGATTGGACGGCCAATCAGCCCCAGCATTTT
clone_size: .; j_call: TRBJ2-7; v_call: TRBV28; d_call: TRBD1; cdr3_aa: CASSGQGANKQYF; cdr3_nt: TGTGCCAGTTCGGGACAGGGGGCGAATAAGCAGTACTTC
clone_size: .; j_call: TRBJ2-7; v_call: TRBV5-1; d_call: TRBD2; cdr3_aa: CASSPNRLAGVPYEQYF; cdr3_nt: TGCGCCAGCAGCCCCAATCGACTAGCGGGGGTCCCCTACGAGCAGTACTTC
clone_size: .; j_call: TRBJ2-1; v_call: TRBV10-3; d_call: TRBD2; cdr3_aa: CAISRGLSGRDEQFF; cdr3_nt: TGTGCCATCAGCAGAGGACTATCGGGGAGGGATGAGCAGTTCTTC
clone_size: few; j_call: TRBJ1-1; v_call: TRBV3-1; d_call: .; cdr3_aa: CASSHGRDTEAFF; cdr3_nt: TGTGCCAGCAGCCACGGACGGGACACTGAAGCTTTCTTT
clone_size: .; j_call: TRBJ2-3; v_call: TRBV5-1; d_call: TRBD2; cdr3_aa: CASSLARTKRESTDTQYF; cdr3_nt: TGCGCCAGCAGCTTGGCCAGAACCAAGCGGGAGAGCACAGATACGCAGTATTTT
clone_size: .; j_call: TRBJ2-1; v_call: TRBV7-9; d_call: TRBD2; cdr3_aa: CASSLWGSGSTYEQFF; cdr3_nt: TGTGCCAGCAGCTTATGGGGAAGCGGGAGCACATATGAGCAGTTCTTC
clone_size: .; j_call: TRBJ1-4; v_call: TRBV12-3/TRBV12-4; d_call: .; cdr3_aa: CASSWAAEKLFF; cdr3_nt: TGTGCCAGCTCGTGGGCGGCTGAAAAACTGTTTTTT
clone_size: .; j_call: TRBJ2-4; v_call: TRBV29-1; d_call: .; cdr3_aa: CSVGEGAGDIQYF; cdr3_nt: TGCAGCGTTGGGGAGGGGGCGGGTGACATTCAGTACTTC
clone_size: few; j_call: TRBJ1-1; v_call: TRBV4-3; d_call: .; cdr3_aa: CASSQDRSWGTEAFF; cdr3_nt: TGCGCCAGCAGCCAAGATAGGTCCTGGGGCACTGAAGCTTTCTTT
clone_size: .; j_call: TRBJ1-5; v_call: TRBV5-6; d_call: TRBD1; cdr3_aa: CASSSPGQGKPQHF; cdr3_nt: TGTGCCAGCAGCTCACCGGGACAGGGTAAGCCCCAGCATTTT
clone_size: .; j_call: TRBJ2-2; v_call: TRBV15; d_call: .; cdr3_aa: CATSSGGGRNTGELFF; cdr3_nt: TGTGCCACCAGCAGTGGAGGGGGTCGGAACACCGGGGAGCTGTTTTTT
clone_size: .; j_call: TRBJ1-6; v_call: TRBV6-1; d_call: TRBD1; cdr3_aa: CASRGTGARTPLHF; cdr3_nt: TGTGCCAGCAGGGGGACAGGGGCTCGCACACCCCTCCACTTT
clone_size: .; j_call: TRBJ2-5; v_call: TRBV6-2/TRBV6-3; d_call: .; cdr3_aa: CASSSSLDRNQETQYF; cdr3_nt: TGTGCCAGCAGTTCCTCTCTTGACAGAAACCAAGAGACCCAGTACTTC
clone_size: few; j_call: TRBJ2-4; v_call: TRBV12-3/TRBV12-4; d_call: .; cdr3_aa: CASSLARAGIQYF; cdr3_nt: TGTGCCAGCAGTTTAGCGCGGGCGGGCATTCAGTACTTC
clone_size: .; j_call: TRBJ2-1; v_call: TRBV11-2; d_call: .; cdr3_aa: CASSPVDQRGIHEQFF; cdr3_nt: TGTGCCAGCAGCCCCGTCGATCAGAGAGGTATACATGAGCAGTTCTTC
clone_size: few; j_call: TRBJ2-2; v_call: TRBV6-2/TRBV6-3; d_call: .; cdr3_aa: CASSLKAPPGELFF; cdr3_nt: TGTGCCAGCAGCCTAAAGGCCCCCCCCGGGGAGCTGTTTTTT
clone_size: once; j_call: TRBJ2-7; v_call: TRBV5-5; d_call: TRBD1; cdr3_aa: CASSLIVGTGGADEQYF; cdr3_nt: TGTGCCAGCAGCTTGATCGTGGGGACAGGGGGCGCGGACGAGCAGTACTTC
clone_size: .; j_call: TRBJ2-3; v_call: TRBV7-3; d_call: TRBD2; cdr3_aa: CASSSTLAGGTDTQYF; cdr3_nt: TGTGCCAGCAGCTCCACTCTAGCGGGAGGTACAGATACGCAGTATTTT
clone_size: .; j_call: TRBJ2-1; v_call: TRBV24-1; d_call: TRBD2; cdr3_aa: CATSDFGGNEQFF; cdr3_nt: TGTGCCACCAGTGATTTCGGGGGGAATGAGCAGTTCTTC
clone_size: .; j_call: TRBJ2-3; v_call: TRBV7-9; d_call: TRBD1; cdr3_aa: CATSPEGAPYTDTQYF; cdr3_nt: TGTGCCACCAGCCCCGAGGGGGCGCCCTACACAGATACGCAGTATTTT
clone_size: .; j_call: TRBJ2-1; v_call: TRBV20-1; d_call: TRBD2; cdr3_aa: CSARDGTSGPLKDYNEQFF; cdr3_nt: TGCAGTGCTAGGGACGGGACTAGCGGGCCTCTAAAGGACTACAATGAGCAGTTCTTC
clone_size: .; j_call: TRBJ2-7; v_call: TRBV9; d_call: .; cdr3_aa: CASSVAQSSYEQYF; cdr3_nt: TGTGCCAGCAGCGTAGCTCAAAGCTCCTACGAGCAGTACTTC
clone_size: .; j_call: TRBJ1-4; v_call: TRBV2; d_call: .; cdr3_aa: CASQGRHPEEKLFF; cdr3_nt: TGTGCCAGCCAGGGGAGGCACCCGGAGGAAAAACTGTTTTTT
clone_size: .; j_call: TRBJ1-1; v_call: TRBV7-2; d_call: .; cdr3_aa: CASSLVTGPSEAFF; cdr3_nt: TGTGCCAGCAGCTTAGTAACCGGGCCCTCTGAAGCTTTCTTT
clone_size: .; j_call: TRBJ2-5; v_call: TRBV7-6; d_call: TRBD1; cdr3_aa: CASSTGEETQYF; cdr3_nt: TGTGCCAGTTCCACAGGGGAAGAGACCCAGTACTTC
clone_size: .; j_call: TRBJ2-7; v_call: TRBV11-2; d_call: TRBD1; cdr3_aa: CASSFGHSGGYEQYF; cdr3_nt: TGTGCCAGCAGCTTTGGACACTCAGGGGGCTACGAGCAGTACTTC
clone_size: few; j_call: TRBJ2-5; v_call: TRBV9; d_call: .; cdr3_aa: CASSPSPREGETQYF; cdr3_nt: TGTGCCAGCAGCCCATCCCCGCGAGAGGGAGAGACCCAGTACTTC
clone_size: .; j_call: TRBJ2-1; v_call: TRBV11-1; d_call: TRBD2; cdr3_aa: CASSTRTSRTRSYNEQFF; cdr3_nt: TGTGCCAGCAGCACCAGGACTAGCCGAACCCGCTCCTACAATGAGCAGTTCTTC
clone_size: few; j_call: TRBJ2-1; v_call: TRBV9; d_call: .; cdr3_aa: CASSVDWATGVTYEQFF; cdr3_nt: TGTGCCAGCAGCGTAGACTGGGCAACGGGAGTGACGTATGAGCAGTTCTTC
clone_size: few; j_call: TRBJ1-4; v_call: TRBV20-1; d_call: TRBD1; cdr3_aa: CSATPRDRGPGEKLFF; cdr3_nt: TGCAGTGCTACTCCCCGGGACAGGGGGCCGGGTGAAAAACTGTTTTTT
clone_size: .; j_call: TRBJ2-2; v_call: TRBV7-9; d_call: TRBD1; cdr3_aa: CASSNTARTGNTGELFF; cdr3_nt: TGTGCCAGCAGCAACACGGCCCGGACAGGGAACACCGGGGAGCTGTTTTTT
clone_size: few; j_call: TRBJ2-2; v_call: TRBV7-2; d_call: TRBD1; cdr3_aa: CASSFFSTGPNTGELFF; cdr3_nt: TGTGCCAGCAGCTTCTTCTCGACAGGGCCCAACACCGGGGAGCTGTTTTTT
clone_size: .; j_call: TRBJ2-5; v_call: TRBV20-1; d_call: TRBD2; cdr3_aa: CSANPGAGGRETQYF; cdr3_nt: TGCAGTGCTAACCCTGGCGCGGGAGGGAGGGAGACCCAGTACTTC
clone_size: few; j_call: TRBJ2-1; v_call: TRBV4-2; d_call: .; cdr3_aa: CASTQNRQYNEQFF; cdr3_nt: TGTGCCAGCACCCAAAACAGACAGTACAATGAGCAGTTCTTC
clone_size: .; j_call: TRBJ2-7; v_call: TRBV10-1; d_call: .; cdr3_aa: CASSGPSSGNPYEQYF; cdr3_nt: TGCGCCAGCAGTGGGCCCTCCTCAGGGAATCCCTACGAGCAGTACTTC
clone_size: once; j_call: TRBJ2-2; v_call: TRBV6-1; d_call: TRBD1; cdr3_aa: CASTTGGRSTGELFF; cdr3_nt: TGTGCCAGCACGACAGGGGGCAGGAGCACCGGGGAGCTGTTTTTT
clone_size: .; j_call: TRBJ1-4; v_call: TRBV29-1; d_call: TRBD1; cdr3_aa: CSVFGTGGEKLFF; cdr3_nt: TGCAGCGTCTTCGGGACAGGGGGTGAAAAACTGTTTTTT
clone_size: .; j_call: TRBJ2-7; v_call: TRBV4-2; d_call: TRBD2; cdr3_aa: CASSQPGLAGLGEQYF; cdr3_nt: TGTGCCAGCAGCCAACCCGGACTAGCGGGACTGGGAGAGCAGTACTTC
clone_size: .; j_call: TRBJ2-5; v_call: TRBV20-1; d_call: .; cdr3_aa: CSARVGPETQYF; cdr3_nt: TGCAGTGCTAGAGTGGGCCCGGAGACCCAGTACTTC
clone_size: once; j_call: TRBJ2-5; v_call: TRBV25-1; d_call: .; cdr3_aa: CASSEEGTGETQYF; cdr3_nt: TGTGCCAGCAGTGAAGAGGGTACCGGGGAGACCCAGTACTTC
clone_size: many; j_call: TRBJ2-3; v_call: TRBV10-3; d_call: TRBD2; cdr3_aa: CAHQQGAGSTDTQYF; cdr3_nt: TGTGCCCACCAGCAGGGAGCGGGAAGCACAGATACGCAGTATTTT
clone_size: .; j_call: TRBJ1-2; v_call: TRBV4-3; d_call: .; cdr3_aa: CASSQDSRGRGMAYGYTF; cdr3_nt: TGCGCCAGCAGCCAAGATTCCCGAGGGCGGGGGATGGCCTATGGCTACACCTTC
clone_size: .; j_call: TRBJ2-1; v_call: TRBV7-2; d_call: TRBD1; cdr3_aa: CASSFSWTGVYNEQFF; cdr3_nt: TGTGCCAGCAGCTTCTCCTGGACAGGGGTTTACAATGAGCAGTTCTTC
clone_size: many; j_call: TRBJ2-2; v_call: TRBV7-2; d_call: TRBD2; cdr3_aa: CASRSAGAGELFF; cdr3_nt: TGTGCCAGCAGGAGTGCGGGGGCCGGGGAGCTGTTTTTT
clone_size: few; j_call: TRBJ2-1; v_call: TRBV7-7; d_call: .; cdr3_aa: CASSLSDANEQFF; cdr3_nt: TGTGCTAGCAGCTTATCGGATGCCAATGAGCAGTTCTTC
clone_size: .; j_call: TRBJ2-2; v_call: TRBV28; d_call: .; cdr3_aa: CASSLKVGGTGELFF; cdr3_nt: TGTGCCAGCAGTTTAAAAGTAGGAGGGACCGGGGAGCTGTTTTTT
clone_size: few; j_call: TRBJ2-1; v_call: TRBV6-2/TRBV6-3; d_call: .; cdr3_aa: CASSYVGGTYNEQFF; cdr3_nt: TGTGCCAGCAGTTACGTTGGCGGTACCTACAATGAGCAGTTCTTC
clone_size: few; j_call: TRBJ2-5; v_call: TRBV7-9; d_call: .; cdr3_aa: CASSHGRQETQYF; cdr3_nt: TGTGCCAGCAGCCACGGACGCCAAGAGACCCAGTACTTC
clone_size: .; j_call: TRBJ2-7; v_call: TRBV20-1; d_call: .; cdr3_aa: CSAPNSGAEQYF; cdr3_nt: TGCAGTGCTCCTAATAGCGGAGCCGAGCAGTACTTC
clone_size: few; j_call: TRBJ2-7; v_call: TRBV12-3/TRBV12-4; d_call: .; cdr3_aa: CASSFRTGAAYEQYF; cdr3_nt: TGTGCCAGCAGTTTCCGTACAGGAGCCGCCTACGAGCAGTACTTC
clone_size: .; j_call: TRBJ1-1; v_call: TRBV30; d_call: .; cdr3_aa: CAWRQGNTEAFF; cdr3_nt: TGTGCCTGGAGACAGGGAAATACTGAAGCTTTCTTT
clone_size: .; j_call: TRBJ2-2; v_call: TRBV5-1; d_call: .; cdr3_aa: CASSLQGGGVAGELFF; cdr3_nt: TGCGCCAGCAGCTTACAGGGAGGAGGAGTCGCCGGGGAGCTGTTTTTT
clone_size: .; j_call: TRBJ2-5; v_call: TRBV24-1; d_call: .; cdr3_aa: CATSASRQGLGETQYF; cdr3_nt: TGTGCCACCAGTGCCTCAAGGCAGGGGTTGGGAGAGACCCAGTACTTC
clone_size: .; j_call: TRBJ1-5; v_call: TRBV6-5; d_call: .; cdr3_aa: CASSYGSRNQPQHF; cdr3_nt: TGTGCCAGCAGTTACGGCAGCCGCAATCAGCCCCAGCATTTT